This T cell receptor (beta chain) appears in the sequencing data of a study of shared clonotypes between healthy human individuals. Study-level information: Every donor yielded three CD4 naive, three CD4 memory, two CD8 naive and one CD8 memory plate.

Assay used: immunoSEQ multiplex PCR; TCRdb lists only in-frame clones, some missing. The profile shows about 680,000 clones, approximately 90% of them singletons. Study findings and constraints: Rarefaction demonstrated incomplete sorted-subset sequencing despite large depth.

The CDR3 is made up of 11 amino acids. The V end lost 3 bases, the J end lost 6 bases, and 4 bases lay between the germline ends. The V gene's germline CDR1 is SGDLS and CDR2 YYNGEE. Naive CD8 cells lacked CD45RO, underwent positive selection for CCR7 and left out terminally differentiated effector memory CD45RA+ cells. The count of this clone is one. No antigen is known for it. The sequence came from a man aged 30-40 years in good health. This rearrangement joins TRBV9 to TRBJ2-1, with unresolved D. Sequencing was performed on naive CD8+ T cells sorted from blood. CDR3 region: CASSALNEQFF. CDR3 bases: TGTGCCAGCAGCGCCCTCAATGAGCAGTTCTTC. Combining the CDR3 with reference TRBV9 and TRBJ2-1 gives the whole variable domain DSGVTQTPKHLITATGQRVTLRCSPRSGDLSVYWYQQSLDQGLQFLIQYYNGEERAKGNILERFSAQQFPDLHSELNLSSLELGDSALYFCASSALNEQFFGPGTRLTVL.